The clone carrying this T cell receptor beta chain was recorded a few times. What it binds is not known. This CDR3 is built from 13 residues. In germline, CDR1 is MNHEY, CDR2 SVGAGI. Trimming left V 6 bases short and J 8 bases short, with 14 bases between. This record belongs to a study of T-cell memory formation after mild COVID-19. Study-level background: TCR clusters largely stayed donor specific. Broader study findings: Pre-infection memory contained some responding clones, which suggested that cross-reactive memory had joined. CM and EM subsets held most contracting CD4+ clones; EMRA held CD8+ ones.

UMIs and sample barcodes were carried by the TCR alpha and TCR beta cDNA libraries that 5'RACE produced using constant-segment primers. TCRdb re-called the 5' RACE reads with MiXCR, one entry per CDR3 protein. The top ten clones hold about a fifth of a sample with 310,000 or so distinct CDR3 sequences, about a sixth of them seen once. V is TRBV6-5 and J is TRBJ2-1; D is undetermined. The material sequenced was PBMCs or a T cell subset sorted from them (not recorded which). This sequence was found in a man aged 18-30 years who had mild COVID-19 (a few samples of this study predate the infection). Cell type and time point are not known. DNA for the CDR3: TGTGCCAGCAGGGGTGGTAATGGCGATGAGCAGTTCTTC. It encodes CASRGGNGDEQFF.